Sequencing of this T cell receptor (beta chain) was carried out in a study of cytomegalovirus exposure and HLA in healthy donors. Study findings and constraints: When the data were analyzed later, several of the most significant clusters appeared to be linked to common viral pathogens. What was likely a sequencing artifact was a cluster of highly shared sequence variants.

When sampled, the donors appeared nominally healthy, though they likely had unrecorded immune exposures. The primer mix had 60 Vbeta and 13 Jbeta primers. Assay: immunoSEQ multiplex PCR; the TCRdb copy retains only in-frame clones and omits some. Among about 110,000 clones listed, about an eighth were seen once. Trimming cost V 5 bases and J 4 bases, with 17 bases left between them. CDR3 length: 16 amino acids. Germline V gene data show CDR1 as MNHNY and CDR2 as SVGAGI (reference sequence). As regards this clone: The target antigen is unknown.

Sequencing input: PBMCs. The TCR comes from a man aged 35 to 55 in good health and CMV-seropositive. The chain employs TRBV6-6 and TRBJ2-2; tentative D call: TRBD1 (7 bases). CDR3: CASSTLTGRSTGELFF. The CDR3 DNA reads TGTGCCAGCAGTACGTTGACAGGGAGGTCCACCGGGGAGCTGTTTTTT.